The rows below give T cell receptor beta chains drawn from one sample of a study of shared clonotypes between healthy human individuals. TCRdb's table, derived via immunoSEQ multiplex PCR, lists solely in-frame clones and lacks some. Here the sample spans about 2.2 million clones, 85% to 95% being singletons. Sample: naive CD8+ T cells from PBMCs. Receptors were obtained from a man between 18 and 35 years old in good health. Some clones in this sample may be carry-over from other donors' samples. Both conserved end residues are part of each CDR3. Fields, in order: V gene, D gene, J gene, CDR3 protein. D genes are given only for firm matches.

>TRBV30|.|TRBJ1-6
CAWSVSGRNNSPLHF
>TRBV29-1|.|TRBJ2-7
CSVEHAYEQYF
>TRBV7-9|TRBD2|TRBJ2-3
CASSFGTSSDTQYF
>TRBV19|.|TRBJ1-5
CASSALGGASNQPQHF
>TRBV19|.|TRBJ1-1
CASSTWGRTEAFF
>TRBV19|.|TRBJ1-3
CASMVDHSGNTIYF
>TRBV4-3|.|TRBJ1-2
CASSQGTTGYTF
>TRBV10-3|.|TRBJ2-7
CAISESLSPEQYF
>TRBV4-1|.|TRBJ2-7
CASSPGARSYEQYF
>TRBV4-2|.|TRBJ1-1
CASSQMNPNTEAFF
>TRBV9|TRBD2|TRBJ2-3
CASSPPSGQSTDTQYF
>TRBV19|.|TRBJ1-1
CASSMVAGSNTEAFF
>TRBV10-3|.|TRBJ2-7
CAISEGQEQYF
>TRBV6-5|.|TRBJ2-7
CASSADSYEQYF
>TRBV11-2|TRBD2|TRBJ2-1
CASSLVLREGPYNEQFF
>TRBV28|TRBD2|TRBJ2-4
CASSLSGGPYAAKNIQYF
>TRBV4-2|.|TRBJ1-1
CASSQDLGGLTEAFF
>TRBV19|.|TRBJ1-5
CASRKKSPGPPKPQHF
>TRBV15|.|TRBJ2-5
CATSSERRETQYF
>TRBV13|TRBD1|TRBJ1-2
CASSSVPGQGAGYGYTF
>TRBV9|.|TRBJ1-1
CASSVGRGRMNTEAFF
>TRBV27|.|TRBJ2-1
CASSPRLGHNEQFF
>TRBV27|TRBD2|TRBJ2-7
CASSPSGSAYYEQYF
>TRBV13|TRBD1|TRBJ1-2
CASSTWDREVHNYGYTF
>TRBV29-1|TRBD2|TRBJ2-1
CSAHLSGTPYNEQFF
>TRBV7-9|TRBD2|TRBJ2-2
CASSDRLASRNTGELFF
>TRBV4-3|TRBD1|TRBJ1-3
CASSPGGDTIYF
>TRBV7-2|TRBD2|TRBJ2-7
CASSSPGVAGGYEQYF
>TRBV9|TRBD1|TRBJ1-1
CASTLTGGNTEAFF
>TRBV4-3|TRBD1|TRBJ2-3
CASSQVLQGADTQYF
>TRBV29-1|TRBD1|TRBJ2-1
CSVEGTGVYNEQFF
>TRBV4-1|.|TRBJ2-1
CASSRLAVSSYNEQFF
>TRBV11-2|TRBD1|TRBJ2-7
CASSLMRQGAGEQYF
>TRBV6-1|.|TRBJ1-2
CASKHSPTNYGYTF
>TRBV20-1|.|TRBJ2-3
CSEGGTDTQYF
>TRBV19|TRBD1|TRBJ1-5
CASSVQGARQPQHF
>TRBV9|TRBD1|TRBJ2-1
CASSVEGQGLDEQFF
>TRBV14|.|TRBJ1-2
CASSQDLRDLDGYTF
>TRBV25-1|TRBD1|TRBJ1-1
CASSEYRGTGRTEAFF
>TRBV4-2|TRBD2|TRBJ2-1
CASSQNFLAGQNEQFF
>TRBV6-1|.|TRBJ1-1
CASSERIPRWAFF
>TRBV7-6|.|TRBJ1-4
CASSLGGSTGEKLFF
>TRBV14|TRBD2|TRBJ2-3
CASSQALAGWGTDTQYF
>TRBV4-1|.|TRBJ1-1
CASSLTEGYGTEAFF
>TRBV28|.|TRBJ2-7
CASSLHYTPYEQYF
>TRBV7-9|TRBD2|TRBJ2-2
CASSPYPASGRPGELFF
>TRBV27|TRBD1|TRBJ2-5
CASSNRGEETQYF
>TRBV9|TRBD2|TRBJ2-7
CASSATGGPFSYEQYF
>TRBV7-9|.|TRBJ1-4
CASSLSREKLFF
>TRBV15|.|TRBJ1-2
CATSREGGLWGYTF
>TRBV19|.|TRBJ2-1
CASSILGDDSYNEQFF
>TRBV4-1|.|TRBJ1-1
CASSQERRAEAFF
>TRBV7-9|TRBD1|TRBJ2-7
CASSPSGQGAYTHTYEQYF